The 17 T cell receptor beta chains below come from one sample, sequenced in a study of graft-versus-host responses after intestinal transplantation. For these receptors, no antigen is known. Sequencing was performed with immunoSEQ multiplex PCR; in TCRdb, only in-frame clones are kept and a portion is missing. The sample has roughly 99,000 clones; approximately 90% are singletons. This specimen was unstimulated CD8+ T cells sorted from spleen or lymph node cells, taken before transplant. All receptors come from a human donor who was the organ donor for an intestinal transplant.

The chain has TRBV7-3 and TRBJ2-5, with D unclear. The V gene's germline CDR1 is SGHTA and CDR2 FQGTGA. V shed 1 base and J shed 3 bases, with 6 bases lying between them. The CDR3 loop spans 13 amino acids. The CDR3 region has the DNA TGTGCCAGCAGCTTAATCGGAGAAGAGACCCAGTACTTC. Amino acid sequence: CASSLIGEETQYF. Variable domain in full (rest from reference TRBV7-3 and TRBJ2-5): GAGVSQTPSNKVTEKGKYVELRCDPISGHTALYWYRQSLGQGPEFLIYFQGTGAADDSGLPNDRFFAVRPEGSVSTLKIQRTERGDSAVYLCASSLIGEETQYFGPGTRLLVL.

This clone was seen a single time. The J gene is TRBJ2-5, the V gene TRBV28; 7 nucleotides agree with TRBD2. The CDR3 length is 17 residues. In germline, CDR1 is MDHEN, CDR2 SYDVKM. V lost 4 bases to trimming and J lost 9 bases; unmatched junction nucleotides: 20. In DNA form, the CDR3 reads TGTGCCAGCAGTTCCCACTCAAAAACACGTCGTGCGGGGGCCCAGTACTTC. Translated: CASSSHSKTRRAGAQYF.

The count of this clone is one. The rearrangement joins TRBV28 to TRBJ1-1; 7 bases map to TRBD1. The V gene's germline CDR1 is MDHEN and CDR2 SYDVKM. The CDR3 is made up of 15 amino acids. Trimming cost V 2 bases and J 4 bases; bases outside gene matches: 7. The CDR3 loop reads CASSLHNRGSTEAFF. For the CDR3, the DNA is TGTGCCAGCAGTTTACATAACAGGGGATCCACTGAAGCTTTCTTT.

This chain joins TRBV7-9 and TRBJ2-7, with D possibly being TRBD1 (6 bases). Germline loops: CDR1 SEHNR, CDR2 FQNEAQ (reference sequence). This CDR3 spans 17 amino acids. With 1 base removed from V and 1 base from J, the gap between germline ends came to 17 bases. CDR3 in DNA: TGTGCCAGCAGCTTAGGGCAGGGGCCTTTGGGGTCCTACGAGCAGTACTTC. This translates into CASSLGQGPLGSYEQYF.

The chain joins TRBV7-9 to TRBJ2-5; D gene unclear. CDR1 SEHNR and CDR2 FQNEAQ come from the germline V gene (reference sequence). Trimming stripped 8 bases from V and 7 bases from J, with 17 bases between. The CDR3 has 13 residues. CDR3: CASEELASVTQYF. CDR3 DNA: TGTGCCAGCGAGGAGCTTGCCTCGGTGACCCAGTACTTC.

This rearrangement joins TRBV11-2 to TRBJ2-3; 7 positions agree with TRBD2. CDR3 size: 18 residues. With V trimmed by 5 bases and J by 3 bases, 17 bases remained unmatched. Germline values: CDR1 SGHAT, CDR2 FQNNGV. The CDR3 reads CASSPNVGGGPLTDTQYF. The CDR3, as DNA: TGTGCCAGCAGCCCCAACGTCGGGGGAGGGCCCCTAACAGATACGCAGTATTTT.

The chain recombines TRBV7-6 with TRBJ1-2; the match to TRBD1 covers 7 bases. The CDR3 is 15 amino acids. Per germline, CDR1 SGHVS and CDR2 FNYEAQ. V was clipped by 4 bases and J by 6 bases; unmatched bases: 11. CDR3 coding DNA: TGTGCCAGCAGCTCGACAGGGTGGGGGGTAGATGGCTACACCTTC. It translates to CASSSTGWGVDGYTF.

This clone was found once. The chain has TRBV13 and TRBJ2-2; unclear D gene. Trimming cost V 0 bases and J 1 base, with 9 bases left between them. The germline V gene encodes CDR1 PRHDT and CDR2 FYEKMQ (reference sequence). The CDR3 is 16 amino acids. The CDR3 is CASSLGAPRNTGELFF. CDR3 sequence (DNA): TGTGCCAGCAGCTTAGGGGCCCCACGGAACACCGGGGAGCTGTTTTTT.

This clone was found once. This rearrangement joins TRBV23-1 to TRBJ1-1; TRBD1 matches 7 bases. TRBV23-1 is assigned to the ORF class and has an uncertain function. The CDR3 consists of 14 residues. V shed 2 bases, J shed 8 bases, and the junction held 8 bases outside the gene matches. CDR3 protein: CASSQRRQGIEAFF. DNA for the CDR3: TGCGCCAGCAGTCAAAGGCGACAGGGTATCGAAGCTTTCTTT.

V and J are TRBV19 and TRBJ2-1, with D uncertain. V lost 6 bases and J lost 9, with 12 bases in between. Germline CDR1 LNHDA, CDR2 SQIVND (reference sequence). This CDR3 spans 12 amino acids. CDR3 nucleotide sequence: TGTGCCAGTAGCCATTTAGATAGTGAGCAGTTCTTC. Translating gives CASSHLDSEQFF.

This clone is a singleton in its sample. CDR3 in DNA: TGTGCCAGTACCCAGTACGGGGTGAACACTGAAGCTTTCTTT. Translating it yields CASTQYGVNTEAFF. J is TRBJ1-1 and V is TRBV19; the D is unclear. The length of the CDR3 is 14 residues. Germline assignment: CDR1 LNHDA and CDR2 SQIVND (reference sequence). Trimming took off 7 bases at V and 0 bases at J, with 12 bases between the two ends.

This chain joins TRBV25-1 and TRBJ1-2, with D possibly matching TRBD1 (5 bases). Germline V gives CDR1 MGHDK, CDR2 SYGVNS. V lost 2 bases and J lost 6, with 10 bases in between. The CDR3 length is 13 residues. This CDR3 is CASSENVGDGYTF. The DNA of the CDR3 is TGTGCCAGCAGTGAAAACGTAGGGGATGGCTACACCTTC.

This chain connects TRBV28 to TRBJ2-2; 10 nucleotides agree with TRBD1. Germline CDR1 reads MDHEN; CDR2 reads SYDVKM. The CDR3 runs 22 residues. J was trimmed by 0 bases and V by 3 bases; bases with no gene match: 19. CDR3 bases: TGTGCCAGCAGTTTCGGGACAGGGGTCTTGGTTTGGGTAGCGACGAACACCGGGGAGCTGTTTTTT. This encodes CASSFGTGVLVWVATNTGELFF. Supplemented by reference TRBV28 and TRBJ2-2, the full variable domain reads DVKVTQSSRYLVKRTGEKVFLECVQDMDHENMFWYRQDPGLGLRLIYFSYDVKMKEKGDIPEGYSVSREKKERFSLILESASTNQTSMYLCASSFGTGVLVWVATNTGELFFGEGSRLTVL.

V gene TRBV13 combines with J gene TRBJ2-1, with 8 bases lining up with TRBD2. The CDR3 runs 17 residues. Trimming cost V 1 base and J 6 bases; bases outside gene matches: 11. Per germline, CDR1 PRHDT and CDR2 FYEKMQ (reference sequence). In DNA, the CDR3 is TGTGCCAGCAGCTTAGAGATGGGAAGCGGGAGTGGCAATGAGCAGTTCTTC. It encodes CASSLEMGSGSGNEQFF.

V is TRBV6-6 and J is TRBJ2-3, with 9 nucleotides matching TRBD2. In germline, CDR1 is MNHNY, CDR2 SVGAGI (reference sequence). The CDR3 is 15 residues long. V shed 3 bases, J shed 4 bases, and the junction held 5 bases outside the gene matches. The CDR3 reads CASSYAGGWADTQYF. The CDR3 region has the DNA TGTGCCAGCAGTTATGCGGGGGGGTGGGCAGATACGCAGTATTTT.

The chain uses TRBV5-4 and TRBJ2-7; no clear D. Germline CDR1 is SGHNT and CDR2 is YYREEE (reference sequence). Deletions cut 4 bases from V and 6 bases from J, with 14 bases between. This CDR3 has 13 residues. CDR3 loop: CASSPSPRFEQYF. In DNA form, the CDR3 reads TGTGCCAGCAGCCCGTCCCCACGGTTCGAGCAGTACTTC.

The chain has TRBV28 and TRBJ2-2, with TRBD1 matching over 7 bases. Trimming at V came to 7 bases and at J to 3 bases, leaving 8 bases not matched to a gene. The CDR3 loop spans 15 amino acids. From germline, CDR1 is MDHEN and CDR2 SYDVKM. The CDR3 DNA reads as TGTGCCAGCACCTTGGGGGACAGTCACACCGGGGAGCTGTTTTTT. It yields the protein CASTLGDSHTGELFF.